A selection of T cell receptor beta chains follows, all from one sample in a study of shared clonotypes between healthy human individuals. Assay used: immunoSEQ multiplex PCR; TCRdb lists only in-frame clones, some missing. The data show about 2.5 million clones, 85% to 95% seen once. Sequencing was performed on naive CD4+ T cells from PBMCs. The origin of the receptors is a man aged 18 to 30 in good health. Some clones in this sample may be carry-over from other donors' samples. The CDR3 runs from the conserved cysteine through the conserved F or W. Fields, in order: clone size, V gene, J gene, D gene, CDR3 protein, CDR3 DNA. D genes are given only for firm matches. Clone sizes are given selectively: once, few, many, or a class where the clone is expanded.

-	TRBV28	TRBJ2-2	-	CASSPVGRRELFF	TGTGCCAGCAGCCCCGTTGGGAGGAGGGAGCTGTTTTTT
-	TRBV28	TRBJ1-5	TRBD1	CASSLQGGGQPQHF	TGTGCCAGCAGTTTACAGGGGGGGGGACAGCCCCAGCATTTT
-	TRBV7-9	TRBJ1-5	TRBD1	CASSRWVGGGNQPQHF	TGTGCCAGCAGCCGTTGGGTAGGGGGCGGCAATCAGCCCCAGCATTTT
-	TRBV19	TRBJ2-5	-	CASSMLGTEETQYF	TGTGCCAGTAGTATGTTGGGGACCGAAGAGACCCAGTACTTC
-	TRBV7-9	TRBJ2-3	-	CASSFWDKDTDTQYF	TGTGCCAGCAGCTTTTGGGACAAGGACACAGATACGCAGTATTTT
-	TRBV7-3	TRBJ2-1	TRBD1	CASSLIPGTENEQFF	TGTGCCAGCAGCTTGATTCCCGGGACAGAGAATGAGCAGTTCTTC
-	TRBV6-5	TRBJ1-2	TRBD1	CASSYTPGQGYGYTF	TGTGCCAGCAGTTACACCCCGGGACAGGGGTATGGCTACACCTTC
-	TRBV30	TRBJ2-5	-	CAWSQGVETQYF	TGTGCCTGGAGTCAGGGTGTAGAGACCCAGTACTTC
-	TRBV5-1	TRBJ2-7	-	CASSLVGREDEQYF	TGCGCCAGCAGCTTGGTAGGGAGAGAGGACGAGCAGTACTTC
-	TRBV19	TRBJ1-5	-	CASRIWSRSNQPQHF	TGTGCCAGTAGAATTTGGTCCCGAAGCAATCAGCCCCAGCATTTT
-	TRBV9	TRBJ2-3	-	CASSVDHSFRGETQYF	TGTGCCAGCAGCGTAGATCACAGTTTTAGGGGGGAAACGCAGTATTTT
-	TRBV6-1	TRBJ2-7	-	CATARVNYEQYF	TGTGCCACCGCCAGGGTTAACTACGAGCAGTACTTC
-	TRBV2	TRBJ1-1	TRBD1	CASKLDRGMSNTEAFF	TGTGCCAGCAAGCTCGACAGGGGAATGTCGAACACTGAAGCTTTCTTT
-	TRBV29-1	TRBJ1-2	-	CSVAYSQNYGYTF	TGCAGCGTTGCTTACAGCCAAAACTATGGCTACACCTTC
-	TRBV11-3	TRBJ2-1	TRBD2	CASSLLAGANEQFF	TGTGCCAGCAGCTTGCTAGCGGGAGCCAATGAGCAGTTCTTC
-	TRBV4-3	TRBJ1-6	-	CASSQASTANSPLHF	TGCGCCAGCAGCCAAGCTTCCACGGCGAATTCACCCCTCCACTTT
-	TRBV27	TRBJ2-5	TRBD2	CASSLREGPEETQYF	TGTGCCAGCAGTTTGCGGGAGGGCCCGGAGGAGACCCAGTACTTC
-	TRBV5-1	TRBJ2-3	-	CASSAAASTDTQYF	TGCGCCAGCAGCGCAGCGGCCAGCACAGATACGCAGTATTTT
-	TRBV4-1	TRBJ2-7	TRBD2	CASSLSGMGGEQYF	TGCGCCAGCAGCCTTAGCGGGATGGGAGGGGAGCAGTACTTC
-	TRBV7-5	TRBJ2-3	-	CVRSLAVLGHLTDTQYF	TGTGTCAGAAGCTTAGCGGTCCTAGGACACCTCACAGATACGCAGTATTTT
-	TRBV5-1	TRBJ2-7	TRBD1	CASSLRQGNNEQYF	TGCGCCAGCAGCTTGAGACAGGGGAATAACGAGCAGTACTTC
-	TRBV27	TRBJ1-3	-	CASSFPRYNPLSGNTIYF	TGTGCCAGCAGTTTCCCCCGATATAACCCGCTCTCTGGAAACACCATATATTTT
-	TRBV6-5	TRBJ2-2	TRBD1	CASSYTGQGKAGELFF	TGTGCCAGCAGTTACACGGGACAGGGGAAGGCCGGGGAGCTGTTTTTT
-	TRBV6-1	TRBJ1-5	TRBD1	CASSEGADRASRQPQHF	TGTGCCAGCAGTGAAGGGGCGGACAGGGCGTCAAGGCAGCCCCAGCATTTT
-	TRBV7-9	TRBJ1-5	-	CASSLGRGNQPQHF	TGTGCCAGCAGCTTAGGTAGAGGGAATCAGCCCCAGCATTTT
once	TRBV11-2	TRBJ1-2	-	CASSLVARNYGYTF	TGTGCCAGCAGCTTAGTCGCCAGAAACTATGGCTACACCTTC
-	TRBV11-3	TRBJ2-5	TRBD1	CASSPGQGGQETQYF	TGTGCCAGCAGCCCAGGACAGGGGGGCCAAGAGACCCAGTACTTC
-	TRBV9	TRBJ2-7	TRBD2	CASSSQAGGPKGEQYF	TGTGCCAGCAGCTCCCAAGCGGGAGGGCCAAAGGGCGAGCAGTACTTC
-	TRBV15	TRBJ2-4	TRBD2	CATSRDRTSGRRGNIQYF	TGTGCCACCAGCAGAGATCGGACTAGCGGGAGAAGAGGAAACATTCAGTACTTC
-	TRBV29-1	TRBJ2-3	-	CSVEDGTSGTDTQYF	TGCAGCGTTGAAGATGGGACGTCCGGCACAGATACGCAGTATTTT
-	TRBV19	TRBJ2-5	-	CASRLQGTRQETQYF	TGTGCCAGTAGACTCCAGGGGACAAGGCAAGAGACCCAGTACTTC
few	TRBV5-1	TRBJ1-1	-	CASSLAGENTEAFF	TGCGCCAGCAGCTTAGCAGGAGAGAACACTGAAGCTTTCTTT
-	TRBV5-4	TRBJ2-3	TRBD2	CASSLQLAGAPDTQYF	TGTGCCAGCAGCTTGCAACTAGCGGGAGCCCCCGATACGCAGTATTTT
-	TRBV28	TRBJ2-2	-	CASSLSVGRPNTGELFF	TGTGCCAGCAGTTTATCGGTTGGGCGCCCGAACACCGGGGAGCTGTTTTTT
-	TRBV28	TRBJ2-7	TRBD1	CASRLQPGQTYEQYF	TGTGCCAGCAGACTCCAACCGGGACAGACCTACGAGCAGTACTTC
-	TRBV30	TRBJ2-2	TRBD2	CAWRLAGVIGELFF	TGTGCCTGGAGGCTAGCGGGAGTGATCGGGGAGCTGTTTTTT
-	TRBV7-2	TRBJ2-1	TRBD2	CASSPRPRTSGDNEQFF	TGTGCCAGCAGCCCCCGCCCCCGGACTAGCGGGGACAATGAGCAGTTCTTC
-	TRBV28	TRBJ2-2	TRBD2	CASSSIAGGANGELFF	TGTGCCAGCAGTTCCATAGCGGGAGGGGCCAACGGGGAGCTGTTTTTT
-	TRBV30	TRBJ2-5	TRBD1	CAWTGQGGETQYF	TGTGCCTGGACTGGACAGGGCGGAGAGACCCAGTACTTC
-	TRBV2	TRBJ2-1	TRBD1	CASSVTGGYNEQFF	TGTGCCAGCAGCGTGACAGGGGGCTACAATGAGCAGTTCTTC
-	TRBV7-8	TRBJ2-1	-	CASSLTLGQFF	TGTGCCAGCAGCTTAACGCTGGGGCAGTTCTTC
-	TRBV13	TRBJ2-1	-	CASSLERGYEQFF	TGTGCCAGCAGCTTAGAACGGGGCTATGAGCAGTTCTTC
-	TRBV5-1	TRBJ2-3	-	CASTQGLSDTQYF	TGCGCCAGCACCCAAGGACTATCCGATACGCAGTATTTT
-	TRBV7-3	TRBJ2-5	TRBD1	CASSPSRGLQETQYF	TGTGCCAGCAGTCCAAGCAGGGGGCTCCAAGAGACCCAGTACTTC
-	TRBV7-2	TRBJ2-1	-	CASSMDGYNEQFF	TGTGCCAGCAGCATGGACGGTTACAATGAGCAGTTCTTC
-	TRBV5-4	TRBJ2-7	-	CASSLLGTPEQYF	TGTGCCAGCAGCTTGTTGGGGACGCCAGAGCAGTACTTC
-	TRBV27	TRBJ2-1	-	CASSLKAAHEQFF	TGTGCCAGCAGTTTAAAAGCTGCTCATGAGCAGTTCTTC
-	TRBV2	TRBJ1-1	TRBD1	CASSRQGGTEAFF	TGTGCCAGCAGTCGACAGGGTGGCACTGAAGCTTTCTTT
-	TRBV7-2	TRBJ1-1	-	CASSPPLAGTEAFF	TGTGCCAGCAGCCCACCGTTGGCCGGCACTGAAGCTTTCTTT
-	TRBV7-8	TRBJ2-7	-	CASSLAAGTQTYEQYF	TGTGCCAGCAGCTTAGCTGCCGGGACCCAAACCTACGAGCAGTACTTC
-	TRBV15	TRBJ2-1	-	CATSRVGGAYNEQFF	TGTGCCACCAGCAGAGTCGGCGGGGCCTACAATGAGCAGTTCTTC
-	TRBV18	TRBJ2-7	-	CASSRPIAELSYEQYF	TGTGCCAGCTCACGGCCAATAGCGGAGCTCTCCTACGAGCAGTACTTC
-	TRBV4-1	TRBJ2-4	-	CASSQAAWGAVAKNIQYF	TGCGCCAGCAGCCAAGCCGCCTGGGGGGCTGTAGCCAAAAACATTCAGTACTTC
-	TRBV25-1	TRBJ2-1	-	CASSDSLGGPNEQFF	TGTGCCAGCAGTGATTCTCTGGGAGGTCCGAATGAGCAGTTCTTC
-	TRBV28	TRBJ2-7	TRBD1	CASSLWTGASYEQYF	TGTGCCAGCAGTTTGTGGACAGGTGCCTCCTACGAGCAGTACTTC
-	TRBV29-1	TRBJ1-1	TRBD1	CSFRTGNTEAFF	TGCAGCTTTCGGACAGGAAACACTGAAGCTTTCTTT
-	TRBV28	TRBJ2-3	TRBD1	CASFPLDRPRHTQYF	TGTGCCAGCTTCCCTTTGGACAGGCCGAGACATACGCAGTATTTT